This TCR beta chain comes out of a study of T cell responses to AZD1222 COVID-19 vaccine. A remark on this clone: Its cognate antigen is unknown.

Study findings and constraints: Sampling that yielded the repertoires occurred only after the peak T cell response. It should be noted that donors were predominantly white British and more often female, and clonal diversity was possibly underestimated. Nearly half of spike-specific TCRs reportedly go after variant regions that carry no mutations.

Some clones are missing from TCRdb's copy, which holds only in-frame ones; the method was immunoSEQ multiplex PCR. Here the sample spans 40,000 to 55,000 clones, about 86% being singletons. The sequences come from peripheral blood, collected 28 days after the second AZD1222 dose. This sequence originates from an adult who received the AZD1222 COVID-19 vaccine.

The CDR3 sequence is CASSSRQSGPLHF. The CDR3 DNA reads as TGTGCCAGCAGCTCTCGACAGAGCGGCCCCCTCCACTTT. V gene TRBV5-4 combines with J gene TRBJ1-6, with D possibly TRBD1 on 5 matching bases. V dropped 3 bases and J dropped 13 bases, with 14 bases sitting between them. There are 13 residues in the CDR3. The germline V gene encodes CDR1 SGHNT and CDR2 YYREEE (reference sequence).